This TCR beta chain is drawn from a study of blood T cells in healthy people across ages. Using a J-beta primer mix together with a sample-barcoded 5' primer, a second PCR was run for roughly 6 to 12 cycles. TCRdb re-analysed the 5' RACE reads in MiXCR, keeping a single row per CDR3 protein. Of over 1.5 million distinct CDR3 sequences in the sample, roughly 49% were seen once. The CDR3 length is 14 residues. The germline CDR1 and CDR2 sequences are SGHDT and YYEEEE. Trimming removed 5 bases from V and 3 bases from J; junction bases left unmatched: 5. The chain carries TRBV5-6 and TRBJ2-7, with 10 bases fitting TRBD1. The sample comprised blood. The receptor was isolated from a woman between 35 and 50 years old in good health. This chain's CDR3 is CASRRRTGGYEQYF. CDR3 DNA sequence: TGTGCCAGCAGGAGACGGACAGGGGGCTACGAGCAGTACTTC.